This TCR beta chain emerged from a study of metastatic and nonmetastatic thyroid tumors. Across the whole study: Comparison of repertoires was carried out across blood and tumor or nodule tissue from malignant and benign thyroid patients.

Germline V gives CDR1 SGHTA, CDR2 FQGTGA. V lost 5 bases to trimming and J lost 7 bases, with 18 bases between them. The CDR3 spans 15 residues. Study-wide results and limits: When malignant thyroid tumors were compared with benign nodules, TCR beta diversity was reportedly significantly higher in the malignant tumors. This held in both blood and tumor samples.

Authors' analysis steps: Clinicopathological groups differed in CDR3, with these differences serving to build a distant-metastasis classifier for papillary thyroid cancer. TCRdb re-analyzed the PCR reads through MiXCR. These V and J calls are TCRdb output, not the study's own analysis. This table holds about 64,000 clones, under 5% found once. Judged by abundance, this clone is medium-sized (0.01 to 0.1%). No antigen is known for it. Each patient went into thyroid surgery without having received any treatment. Sequencing was done on a sample of blood. The source is a female donor with papillary thyroid cancer or a benign thyroid nodule (not recorded which). Some clones in this sample may be carry-over from other donors' samples. The rearrangement joins TRBV7-3 to TRBJ2-1; maybe TRBD1 (7 bases). The CDR3 DNA is TGTGCCAGCAGCCCTTTTTTGGGGGGACAGAATGAGCAGTTCTTC. Protein product: CASSPFLGGQNEQFF. The variable domain in full, completed from reference TRBV7-3 and TRBJ2-1, reads GAGVSQTPSNKVTEKGKYVELRCDPISGHTALYWYRQSLGQGPEFLIYFQGTGAADDSGLPNDRFFAVRPEGSVSTLKIQRTERGDSAVYLCASSPFLGGQNEQFFGPGTRLTVL.